A single sample gave rise to the 13 T cell receptor beta chains below, sequenced in a study of cytomegalovirus exposure and HLA in healthy donors. With 60 Vbeta and 13 Jbeta primers, the PCR was carried out. Some clones are missing from TCRdb's copy, which holds only in-frame ones; the method was immunoSEQ multiplex PCR. Of approximately 100,000 clones in the sample, 74% were seen once. The sequenced sample was PBMCs. The receptor source for this set is a man in his fifties in good health and CMV-seropositive.

The rearrangement links TRBV6-5 to TRBJ1-2; the match to TRBD1 covers 9 bases. V was clipped by 7 bases and J by 9 bases; unmatched bases: 9. The length of the CDR3 is 13 residues. Per the germline V gene, CDR1 is MNHEY and CDR2 is SVGAGI. Here the CDR3 DNA reads TGTGCCAGCACCCCGGACAGGGGATCTCGCTACACCTTC. It codes for CASTPDRGSRYTF.

The chain uses TRBV6-5 and TRBJ2-5; 10 nucleotides agree with TRBD1. This CDR3 comprises 14 residues. J was trimmed by 3 bases and V by 5 bases; bases with no gene match: 3. Germline V gives CDR1 MNHEY, CDR2 SVGAGI. CDR3 protein: CASSRTGGEETQYF. The DNA for the CDR3 is TGTGCCAGCAGTCGGACAGGGGGAGAAGAGACCCAGTACTTC.

The chain employs TRBV6-1 and TRBJ2-7; D remains unclear. This CDR3 comprises 15 residues. V was pared by 2 bases and J by 4 bases, with 15 bases between. Germline V gene lookup returns CDR1 MNHNS and CDR2 SASEGT. Written as DNA, the CDR3 is TGTGCCAGCAGTGAAATAAGCAACCCCCTGTACGAGCAGTACTTC. Translated, it gives CASSEISNPLYEQYF.

The V call is TRBV21-1, the J call TRBJ2-1; the table's D call, TRBD2, was not checked against the DNA. TRBV21-1 is recorded as a pseudogene. The CDR3 consists of 17 residues. DNA of the CDR3: TGTGCCAGCAGCAATCTAAGGACTAGCGGGAGAGGCAATGAGCAGTTCTTC. It codes for CASSNLRTSGRGNEQFF.

J is TRBJ2-5 and V is TRBV5-1; 11 nucleotides align to TRBD1. Germline trimming cut 4 bases from V and 7 bases from J; bases unmatched to any gene: 12. This CDR3 is 16 amino acids long. Germline V gene data show CDR1 as SGHRS and CDR2 as YFSETQ. CDR3 residues: CASSPSGTGGALTQYF. The CDR3 DNA reads TGCGCCAGCAGCCCGTCCGGGACAGGGGGGGCTTTGACCCAGTACTTC.

The chain carries TRBV9 and TRBJ1-4, with D maybe TRBD1 (6 bases). This CDR3 spans 16 amino acids. From germline, CDR1 is SGDLS and CDR2 YYNGEE. V lost 0 bases and J lost 7, with 16 bases in between. CDR3 in amino acids: CASSVEFRGVIEKLFF. The CDR3 DNA is TGTGCCAGCAGCGTAGAATTCAGGGGAGTTATTGAAAAACTGTTTTTT.

The rearrangement joins TRBV5-6 to TRBJ2-7; TRBD2 matches 12 bases. V trimming: 0 bases; J trimming: 2 bases; junction bases outside the gene matches: 6. CDR1 is SGHDT and CDR2 is YYEEEE in the germline V gene. This CDR3 region has 17 residues. CDR3 in DNA: TGTGCCAGCAGCTTGGTCCTACTAGCGGGAGGCACCTACGAGCAGTACTTC. Protein sequence: CASSLVLLAGGTYEQYF.

The chain has TRBV6-5 and TRBJ2-7, with a weak D call TRBD1 (6 bases). CDR3 size: 15 residues. The V and J ends lost 6 bases and 5 bases respectively, with 20 bases between them. CDR1 is MNHEY, CDR2 SVGAGI, per germline. CDR3 DNA: TGTGCCAGCAGCCCCTCGAAACAGGGATCTAACGAGCAGTACTTC. Encoded protein: CASSPSKQGSNEQYF.

This clone was seen a few times. This chain joins TRBV6-6 and TRBJ1-1, with 10 positions matching TRBD1. Looked up from germline, CDR1 is MNHNY and CDR2 is SVGAGI (reference sequence). The CDR3 runs 16 residues. V was clipped by 5 bases and J by 4 bases; unmatched bases: 10. CDR3 in amino acids: CASSPRQGAGSTEAFF. The CDR3 DNA reads as TGTGCCAGCAGTCCCCGACAGGGGGCTGGGAGCACTGAAGCTTTCTTT.

The J gene is TRBJ1-5, the V gene TRBV19, with 8 bases fitting TRBD1. The CDR3 consists of 14 residues. The germline V gene has CDR1 LNHDA and CDR2 SQIVND (reference sequence). J lost 2 bases, V lost 3 bases, and 0 bases had no gene match. The CDR3 sequence is CASSMTGGNQPQHF. Here the CDR3 DNA reads TGTGCCAGTAGTATGACAGGGGGCAATCAGCCCCAGCATTTT.

V is TRBV29-1 and J is TRBJ2-1; 9 bases are shared with TRBD2. CDR1 and CDR2 (germline): SQVTM, ANQGSEA. The CDR3 covers 13 residues. The junction had 5 bases not matched to a gene; V was cut back by 7 bases and J by 4 bases. Here the CDR3 DNA reads TGCAGCGGGTGGACTAGCGAATACAATGAGCAGTTCTTC. It is translated as CSGWTSEYNEQFF.

The V gene is TRBV6-5, the J gene TRBJ2-6; 7 bases match TRBD1. V trimming: 10 bases; J trimming: 0 bases; junction bases outside the gene matches: 6. Germline V gene sequence: CDR1 MNHEY, CDR2 SVGAGI. The length of the CDR3 is 15 residues. CDR3 sequence (DNA): TGTGCCACCCGGGACAGAAGCTCTGGGGCCAACGTCCTGACTTTC. It specifies CATRDRSSGANVLTF.

V usage is TRBV4-1 and J usage is TRBJ2-3; D uncertain. Germline-derived CDR1 and CDR2 are MGHRA and YSYEKL. The CDR3 is made up of 17 amino acids. V gave up 4 bases and J gave up 1 base, with 18 bases separating them. In DNA form, the CDR3 reads TGCGCCAGCAGCCTACAGCCACGCGTAGTTGGCACAGATACGCAGTATTTT. The encoded protein is CASSLQPRVVGTDTQYF.